Below, 6 T cell receptor beta chains from the same sample are listed, as sequenced in a study of shared clonotypes between healthy human individuals. CD45RO-negative, CCR7-positively selected cells formed the naive CD8 fraction, excluding terminally differentiated effector memory CD45RA+ cells. Repertoires were generated with immunoSEQ multiplex PCR, while TCRdb's copy carries only in-frame clones and drops some. The sample has some 2,000,000 clones; about 95% are singletons. Material for sequencing was naive CD8+ T cells sorted from blood. The receptors shown here come from a man between 18 and 29 years old in good health.

This clone was recorded once. Other DNA variants within this sample encode the same CDR3. The V and J genes are TRBV6-5 and TRBJ2-7; D might be TRBD1 (6 bases). The CDR3 is made up of 14 amino acids. Trimming cost V 6 bases and J 2 bases, with 14 bases left between them. CDR1 is MNHEY, CDR2 SVGAGI, per germline. CDR3 region: CASSPLGAAYEQYF. CDR3 in DNA: TGTGCCAGCAGCCCCTTGGGGGCCGCCTACGAGCAGTACTTC.

The chain combines TRBV4-1 with TRBJ2-7; D may correspond to TRBD1 or TRBD2 (6 bases each). Trimming cost V 4 bases and J 4 bases, with 20 bases left between them. This CDR3 comprises 16 residues. Germline loops: CDR1 MGHRA, CDR2 YSYEKL. DNA for the CDR3: TGCGCCAGCAGCCCCTGGGTGGAAGGGGGGCGGTACGAGCAGTACTTC. Residues: CASSPWVEGGRYEQYF.

The chain is built from TRBV5-1 and TRBJ2-2; 7 bases agree with TRBD2. The V and J ends lost 4 bases and 6 bases, in that order; junction bases with no gene match: 12. The length of the CDR3 is 16 residues. Germline CDR1 reads SGHRS; CDR2 reads YFSETQ. The CDR3 nucleotides read TGCGCCAGCAGCGGGAGACTAGCCGGTACCCCCGGGGAGCTGTTTTTT. The encoded protein is CASSGRLAGTPGELFF.

The chain uses TRBV15 and TRBJ2-7, with D perhaps TRBD1 (6 bases). The CDR3 covers 14 residues. The V end lost 4 bases, the J end lost 4 bases, and 14 bases lay between the germline ends. Germline CDR1 reads LNHNV; CDR2 reads YYDKDF (reference sequence). CDR3 sequence reads: CATSNRDTVYEQYF. DNA for the CDR3: TGTGCCACCAGCAACCGGGACACCGTATACGAGCAGTACTTC.

This chain links TRBV7-2 with TRBJ1-2; D call uncertain. From germline, CDR1 is SGHTA and CDR2 FQGNSA. The germline V and J ends were trimmed by 7 bases and 1 base, with 25 bases remaining between them. This CDR3 has 18 amino acids. The CDR3 region is CASTPFSNTEHLNYGYTF. In DNA, the CDR3 is TGTGCCAGCACTCCCTTTTCGAATACAGAACACCTTAACTATGGCTACACCTTC.

The chain uses TRBV4-3 and TRBJ1-2, with TRBD1 identical over 7 bases. This CDR3 is built from 19 residues. The germline V gene has CDR1 LGHNA and CDR2 YSLEER. Trimming at V came to 0 bases and at J to 8 bases, leaving 21 bases not matched to a gene. The CDR3 DNA follows: TGCGCCAGCAGCCAAGATGGGGCCCCAGGGGGGGCCCTTCACGACGGCTACACCTTC. The encoded protein is CASSQDGAPGGALHDGYTF.